The entry that follows covers one T cell receptor (beta chain) sequence. The data are from a study of blood T cell repertoires in COVID-19. Data came from immunoSEQ multiplex PCR; TCRdb stores just in-frame clones and leaves some out. The sample comprises 250,000 to 400,000 clones, more than 70% of which are singletons, and under 2% rests with the top ten. V lost 3 bases, J lost 4 bases, and 19 bases lay in between. The CDR3 runs 16 residues. Germline lookup yields CDR1 DFQATT and CDR2 SNEGSKA (reference sequence). This clonotype was obtained from a woman under 40 with COVID-19, enrolled during active disease. What was sequenced was peripheral blood. V and J are TRBV20-1 and TRBJ1-5, with D unclear. The CDR3 region has the DNA TGCAGTGCTAGTCGTTCTTCGACGCTCAGGAATCAGCCCCAGCATTTT. As protein: CSASRSSTLRNQPQHF.